One sample yielded the 32 T cell receptor beta chains listed below, sequenced in a study of OX40 agonist ivuxolimab in advanced cancers. Some clones are missing from TCRdb's copy, which holds only in-frame ones; the method was immunoSEQ multiplex PCR. Of just under 100,000 clones in the sample, roughly 94% were seen once. The sequenced sample was CD4+ or CD8+ T cells sorted from blood, obtained in a trial of the OX40 agonist ivuxolimab. These receptors were obtained from an adult with an advanced solid tumor such as melanoma, head and neck, liver or kidney cancer.

The table lists this clone with a count of one. The chain joins TRBV29-1 to TRBJ2-1; D might be TRBD1 (6 bases). Between the trimmed V and J ends, which lost 4 bases and 0 bases, there was a span of 10 bases. This CDR3 contains 14 residues. Germline CDR1 reads SQVTM; CDR2 reads ANQGSEA. CDR3 residues: CSVVRGGSYNEQFF. The CDR3 coding sequence is TGCAGCGTTGTTAGAGGGGGCTCCTACAATGAGCAGTTCTTC.

The V gene is TRBV30, the J gene TRBJ1-1; weak D call: TRBD1 (5 bases). The CDR3 is 13 amino acids. The germline CDR1 and CDR2 sequences are GTSNPN and SVGIG (reference sequence). Trimming removed 7 bases from V and 3 bases from J, with 15 bases in between. CDR3 coding DNA: TGTGCCTTAGGGCGGGGGACCGACACTGAAGCTTTCTTT. Protein sequence: CALGRGTDTEAFF.

The chain joins TRBV2 to TRBJ2-2; tentatively, D is TRBD1 (6 bases). The length of the CDR3 is 14 residues. Germline CDR1 SNHLY, CDR2 FYNNEI. V lost 6 bases to trimming and J lost 7 bases, with 15 bases between them. The CDR3: CASRDAGVGGELFF. CDR3 bases: TGTGCCAGCAGGGATGCAGGGGTGGGCGGGGAGCTGTTTTTT.

V usage is TRBV19 and J usage is TRBJ1-5; 7 nucleotides line up with TRBD1. V was clipped by 4 bases and J by 0 bases; unmatched bases: 12. The germline V gene encodes CDR1 LNHDA and CDR2 SQIVND (reference sequence). There are 18 residues in the CDR3. The CDR3 coding sequence is TGTGCCAGTAGTACCCTACAACCGGGACAGTATAGCAATCAGCCCCAGCATTTT. Its translation: CASSTLQPGQYSNQPQHF.

This clone occurred once. The V and J genes are TRBV28 and TRBJ2-3; 8 nucleotides align to TRBD1. CDR3 length: 15 amino acids. The junction had 5 bases not matched to a gene; V was cut back by 5 bases and J by 1 base. Germline-derived CDR1 and CDR2 are MDHEN and SYDVKM. This CDR3 reads CASSPGTGGTDTQYF. DNA of the CDR3: TGTGCCAGCAGTCCCGGGACAGGTGGCACAGATACGCAGTATTTT.

The chain uses TRBV9 and TRBJ2-5; the D gene is possibly TRBD2 (5 bases). The end of the DNA fits TRBJ2-7 better, so the J call may be wrong. This CDR3 has 15 amino acids. Germline V lookup: CDR1 SGDLS, CDR2 YYNGEE. The CDR3 here is CASSVDRGSSYEQYF. The CDR3 DNA is TGTGCCAGCAGCGTCGATCGAGGGTCATCCTACGAGCAGTACTTC.

The rearrangement joins TRBV28 to TRBJ2-3; the D is unclear. The CDR3 extends over 13 amino acids. Germline values: CDR1 MDHEN, CDR2 SYDVKM. V shed 3 bases and J shed 6 bases, with 10 bases lying between them. This CDR3 reads CASSFPPPDTQYF. The CDR3 DNA sequence: TGTGCCAGCAGTTTTCCCCCCCCGGATACGCAGTATTTT.

This clone was recorded once. The chain recombines TRBV7-9 with TRBJ2-7; D gene unclear. Trimming took 2 bases from V and 4 from J, leaving 12 bases between them. This CDR3 is 14 amino acids long. Germline loops: CDR1 SEHNR, CDR2 FQNEAQ (reference sequence). The CDR3 region is CASSLTDVLYEQYF. The DNA of the CDR3 is TGTGCCAGCAGCTTAACGGACGTTCTTTACGAGCAGTACTTC.

This chain uses TRBV12-2 with TRBJ1-2. TRBV12-2 is given as a pseudogene. The CDR3 consists of 13 residues. The CDR3 region is CASPPLGESGYTF. As DNA, the CDR3 is TGTGCAAGTCCCCCTCTTGGGGAGAGTGGCTACACCTTC.

The chain is built from TRBV11-2 and TRBJ1-1; D gene unclear. This CDR3 is 14 amino acids long. Germline loops: CDR1 SGHAT, CDR2 FQNNGV. The V end was cut by 4 bases, the J end by 2 bases, with 11 bases between. CDR3 sequence reads: CASSYWEGNTEAFF. The CDR3 DNA reads as TGTGCCAGCAGCTACTGGGAGGGTAACACTGAAGCTTTCTTT.

The chain joins TRBV9 to TRBJ2-2, with D possibly matching TRBD2 (5 bases). V was shortened by 1 base and J by 2 bases, with 15 bases between the two germline ends. CDR1 is SGDLS and CDR2 is YYNGEE in the germline V gene. The CDR3 consists of 17 residues. Written as DNA, the CDR3 is TGTGCCAGCAGCGTATTACTTGGGGAGATTAACACCGGGGAGCTGTTTTTT. Translating it yields CASSVLLGEINTGELFF.

The CDR3 region is CASSIARGAKNIQYF. The CDR3 DNA reads TGTGCCAGTAGTATAGCGAGGGGGGCCAAAAACATTCAGTACTTC. This chain links TRBV19 with TRBJ2-4, with D perhaps matching TRBD1 (6 bases). Trimming left V 1 base short and J 1 base short, with 8 bases between. The CDR3 is made up of 15 amino acids. The germline V gene encodes CDR1 LNHDA and CDR2 SQIVND (reference sequence).

The chain is built from TRBV27 and TRBJ1-2; D possibly corresponds to TRBD1 (6 bases). The V and J ends lost 1 base and 4 bases respectively, with 13 bases between them. Per the germline V gene, CDR1 is MNHEY and CDR2 is SMNVEV (reference sequence). The CDR3 is 15 amino acids. CDR3 nucleotides: TGTGCCAGCAGTTTATTAGCAGGGGTTGGCTATGGCTACACCTTC. As protein: CASSLLAGVGYGYTF.

The chain uses TRBV5-6 and TRBJ2-5; the D gene is possibly TRBD1 (5 bases). Trimming removed 4 bases at V and 5 bases at J, with 15 bases between. There are 14 residues in the CDR3. Per germline, CDR1 SGHDT and CDR2 YYEEEE. CDR3 residues: CASSPDGQGETQYF. The CDR3 DNA sequence: TGTGCCAGCAGCCCCGATGGCCAGGGCGAGACCCAGTACTTC.

V usage is TRBV5-1 and J usage is TRBJ1-1, with TRBD1 identical over 8 bases. Trimming removed 5 bases from V and 0 bases from J; junction bases left unmatched: 12. CDR1 and CDR2 from the germline V gene are SGHRS and YFSETQ. This CDR3 is 17 amino acids long. The DNA of the CDR3 is TGCGCCAGCAGTCTATTGGGACAGGCCCTGTTGAACACTGAAGCTTTCTTT. Protein sequence: CASSLLGQALLNTEAFF.

The chain combines TRBV7-2 with TRBJ1-2; D not resolved. Germline lookup yields CDR1 SGHTA and CDR2 FQGNSA. Trimming left V 0 bases short and J 7 bases short, with 9 bases between. This CDR3 has 13 amino acids. CDR3 bases: TGTGCCAGCAGCTTAGCGCCGGGTGGTGGCTACACCTTC. Protein product: CASSLAPGGGYTF.

The CDR3: CASSYSSPRNTEAFF. The CDR3 nucleotides are TGTGCCAGCAGTTACTCGAGTCCCCGGAACACTGAAGCTTTCTTT. The chain links TRBV6-5 to TRBJ1-1; D unresolved. This CDR3 has 15 amino acids. In germline, CDR1 is MNHEY, CDR2 SVGAGI. V shed 0 bases and J shed 1 base, with 9 bases lying between them.

This sequence joins TRBV4-1 and TRBJ1-2; D not resolved. CDR1 is MGHRA and CDR2 is YSYEKL in the germline V gene. CDR3 length: 12 residues. Trimming removed 4 bases from V and 2 bases from J, with 5 bases in between. CDR3 in DNA: TGCGCCAGCAGCCGGGGAAACTATGGCTACACCTTC. As protein: CASSRGNYGYTF.

This clone has only one observation. This chain connects TRBV5-1 to TRBJ2-3; 13 bases align to TRBD2. V shed 3 bases, J shed 10 bases, and the junction held 8 bases outside the gene matches. CDR3 length: 15 residues. Germline V CDR1 and CDR2: SGHRS, YFSETQ. The CDR3 here is CASSSTSGRTDPQYF. The CDR3 coding sequence is TGCGCCAGCAGCTCGACTAGCGGGAGGACGGATCCGCAGTATTTT. The variable domain in full, with the rest retrieved from reference TRBV5-1 and TRBJ2-3, is KAGVTQTPRYLIKTRGQQVTLSCSPISGHRSVSWYQQTPGQGLQFLFEYFSETQRNKGNFPGRFSGRQFSNSRSEMNVSTLELGDSALYLCASSSTSGRTDPQYFGPGTRLTVL.

The chain uses TRBV28 and TRBJ2-2, with D possibly TRBD1 on 6 matching bases. The CDR3 runs 14 residues. Germline CDR1 is MDHEN and CDR2 is SYDVKM. V was clipped by 5 bases and J by 6 bases, with 13 bases between them. CDR3 DNA sequence: TGTGCCAGCAGTCTCACAGGGCTGGCCGGGGAGCTGTTTTTT. Amino acid sequence: CASSLTGLAGELFF.

V is TRBV7-8 and J is TRBJ1-3; D remains unclear. The germline V and J ends were trimmed by 1 base and 0 bases, with 7 bases remaining between them. Per the germline V gene, CDR1 is SGHVS and CDR2 is FQNEAQ. The CDR3 loop spans 15 amino acids. CDR3 sequence (DNA): TGTGCCAGCAGCTTAGTCGCGTACTCTGGAAACACCATATATTTT. Translated, it gives CASSLVAYSGNTIYF.

The chain links TRBV2 to TRBJ1-5; D is ambiguous. V gave up 1 base and J gave up 6 bases, with 7 bases separating them. CDR3 size: 13 residues. Per the germline V gene, CDR1 is SNHLY and CDR2 is FYNNEI. The CDR3 reads CASSEGPSQPQHF. DNA for the CDR3: TGTGCCAGCAGTGAAGGTCCGTCTCAGCCCCAGCATTTT.

The genes are TRBV18 and TRBJ1-6, with 8 bases lining up with TRBD1. The CDR3 loop spans 14 amino acids. With 6 bases clipped from V and 8 bases from J, the junction kept 6 bases outside the gene matches. CDR1 is KGHSH and CDR2 is LQKENI in the germline V gene. CDR3: CASSQDREYSPLHF. CDR3 DNA: TGTGCCAGCTCTCAGGACAGGGAATATTCACCCCTCCACTTT.

V is TRBV30 and J is TRBJ2-3, with 9 positions matching TRBD2. J was trimmed by 4 bases and V by 3 bases; bases with no gene match: 5. CDR1 and CDR2 (germline): GTSNPN, SVGIG (reference sequence). The CDR3 runs 14 residues. The CDR3 region has the DNA TGTGCCTGGAGGGGACTAGCTGGGGCAGATACGCAGTATTTT. Its translation: CAWRGLAGADTQYF.

The V call is TRBV19, the J call TRBJ1-1, with a tentative D call TRBD1 (6 bases). Germline-derived CDR1 and CDR2 are LNHDA and SQIVND (reference sequence). The CDR3 extends over 18 amino acids. V lost 4 bases to trimming and J lost 0 bases, with 21 bases between them. The CDR3 is CASSTSTGTYIMNTEAFF. In DNA form, the CDR3 reads TGTGCCAGTAGTACCTCAACAGGGACATACATCATGAACACTGAAGCTTTCTTT.

The gene calls are TRBV5-1 and TRBJ2-2, with TRBD2 identical over 8 bases. The germline V gene has CDR1 SGHRS and CDR2 YFSETQ. The CDR3 consists of 17 residues. The J segment lost 4 bases and the V segment lost 3 bases, leaving 11 bases of the junction unmatched. The CDR3 region has the DNA TGCGCCAGCAGCTGGGCCCCAGCGGGGGCGGCCACCGGGGAGCTGTTTTTT. Translating gives CASSWAPAGAATGELFF.

This sequence joins TRBV13 and TRBJ2-3; TRBD1 might be the D (5 bases). Trimming removed 2 bases at V and 4 bases at J, with 16 bases between. In germline, CDR1 is PRHDT, CDR2 FYEKMQ (reference sequence). The CDR3 sequence is 16 residues long. The CDR3 region has the DNA TGTGCCAGCAGCTTAAAGACAGTCATAGACCCAGATACGCAGTATTTT. This encodes CASSLKTVIDPDTQYF.

The chain couples TRBV9 to TRBJ2-2; unclear D gene. Deletions cut 4 bases from V and 6 bases from J, with 10 bases between. The CDR3 extends over 13 amino acids. CDR1 is SGDLS, CDR2 YYNGEE, per germline. The CDR3 coding sequence is TGTGCCAGCAGCCTAGAGCCCCCCGGGGAGCTGTTTTTT. Translation: CASSLEPPGELFF.

The chain recombines TRBV2 with TRBJ1-2; D is possibly TRBD1 (5 bases). This CDR3 spans 14 amino acids. Per the germline V gene, CDR1 is SNHLY and CDR2 is FYNNEI. V shed 7 bases and J shed 3 bases, with 15 bases lying between them. The chain's CDR3 is CASTEGRADYGYTF. CDR3 coding DNA: TGTGCCAGCACCGAGGGGAGGGCAGACTATGGCTACACCTTC.

This chain uses TRBV28 with TRBJ2-1, with D unclear. This CDR3 has 14 amino acids. Trimming removed 3 bases from V and 5 bases from J, with 11 bases in between. In germline, CDR1 is MDHEN, CDR2 SYDVKM. The DNA for the CDR3 is TGTGCCAGCAGTTTTGCAGGCCGGGACAATGAGCAGTTCTTC. Translating gives CASSFAGRDNEQFF. Supplemented by reference TRBV28 and TRBJ2-1, the full variable domain reads DVKVTQSSRYLVKRTGEKVFLECVQDMDHENMFWYRQDPGLGLRLIYFSYDVKMKEKGDIPEGYSVSREKKERFSLILESASTNQTSMYLCASSFAGRDNEQFFGPGTRLTVL.

The chain is built from TRBV18 and TRBJ1-1; D may be TRBD1 (6 bases). CDR1 and CDR2 from the germline V gene are KGHSH and LQKENI. The ends were cut back, 2 bases at V and 4 bases at J, with 8 bases in the middle. The CDR3 sequence is 13 residues long. The CDR3 sequence is CASSPGTRTEAFF. The CDR3 DNA reads as TGTGCCAGCTCACCAGGGACACGCACTGAAGCTTTCTTT.

The chain links TRBV6-1 to TRBJ2-7; D tentatively reads TRBD1 or TRBD2 (6 bases each). Germline V gene data show CDR1 as MNHNS and CDR2 as SASEGT. Trimming took off 7 bases at V and 4 bases at J, with 17 bases between the two ends. This CDR3 spans 14 amino acids. The CDR3 coding sequence is TGTGCCAGCAATCGGTTGGAGGGGGGATACGAGCAGTACTTC. Translating gives CASNRLEGGYEQYF.